Presented here are 15 T cell receptor beta chains from one specimen sequenced in a study of coeliac disease. Antigens for these TCRs are unknown. Only in-frame clones appear in the TCRdb table, and some are missing; sequencing was by immunoSEQ multiplex PCR. The sample includes 4,300 or so clones, more than 60% of them seen just once. Overall study findings and caveats: Active celiac intraepithelial and lamina propria samples had lower TRB and TRG clonality than control samples.

Material for sequencing was intraepithelial lymphocytes from the gut. The source is a woman under 30 with active celiac disease.

This chain joins TRBV4-3 and TRBJ2-5; D may be TRBD2 (5 bases). The germline V gene encodes CDR1 LGHNA and CDR2 YSLEER. The V end was cut by 1 base, the J end by 5 bases, with 8 bases between. There are 13 residues in the CDR3. The CDR3 DNA reads TGCGCCAGCAGCCAAGTGGCGGGCGAGACCCAGTACTTC. It translates to CASSQVAGETQYF.

The chain recombines TRBV4-1 with TRBJ1-5; D is perhaps TRBD1 (5 bases). The CDR3 loop spans 16 amino acids. CDR1 and CDR2 (germline): MGHRA, YSYEKL. V lost 2 bases and J 0 bases, leaving 11 bases between the germline ends. The DNA of the CDR3 is TGCGCCAGCAGCCAACTGACAGTTAATAGCAATCAGCCCCAGCATTTT. It translates to CASSQLTVNSNQPQHF.

J is TRBJ2-7 and V is TRBV4-3, with 9 bases that match TRBD2. This CDR3 has 14 amino acids. The V gene's germline CDR1 is LGHNA and CDR2 YSLEER. Losses at the gene ends were 2 bases for V and 4 bases for J; bases not matched to a gene: 3. CDR3 in DNA: TGCGCCAGCAGCCAAACTAGCGGGCCTTACGAGCAGTACTTC. Residues: CASSQTSGPYEQYF.

V usage is TRBV28 and J usage is TRBJ1-2, with TRBD1 matching over 12 bases. This CDR3 contains 15 residues. Looked up from germline, CDR1 is MDHEN and CDR2 is SYDVKM. V lost 6 bases to trimming and J lost 4 bases; unmatched junction nucleotides: 6. This chain's CDR3 is CASSQVGQGAYGYTF. The CDR3 nucleotides are TGTGCCAGCAGCCAAGTGGGACAGGGGGCCTATGGCTACACCTTC.

By frequency in the sample, this clone is medium-sized. The chain employs TRBV6-5 and TRBJ2-1; D is perhaps TRBD1 (5 bases). V was trimmed by 7 bases and J by 3 bases, leaving 10 bases between them. The CDR3 sequence is 13 residues long. Germline V gene data show CDR1 as MNHEY and CDR2 as SVGAGI. CDR3 protein: CASTDSLYNEQFF. The CDR3 DNA sequence: TGTGCCAGCACCGACAGTCTCTACAATGAGCAGTTCTTC.

This clone was seen a handful of times. The chain uses TRBV4-3 and TRBJ1-1; 8 bases line up with TRBD1. Germline V lookup: CDR1 LGHNA, CDR2 YSLEER. The ends lost 1 base at V and 4 bases at J; junction bases unmatched: 2. The CDR3 contains 14 residues. The CDR3 loop reads CASSQAQGVTEAFF. The CDR3 DNA is TGCGCCAGCAGCCAAGCACAGGGGGTCACTGAAGCTTTCTTT.

By proportion, this clone is large (0.1 to 1%). V usage is TRBV5-3 and J usage is TRBJ1-2; 7 bases map to TRBD1. TRBV5-3 is an open reading frame, and its role is uncertain. There are 17 residues in the CDR3. V trimming: 5 bases; J trimming: 2 bases; junction bases outside the gene matches: 15. CDR3 sequence reads: CARRPDRDVPENYGYTF. The DNA of the CDR3 is TGTGCCAGAAGGCCAGACAGGGACGTCCCCGAGAACTATGGCTACACCTTC.

Details on this clone: One base away lies a much larger clone, so this may be a sequencing read error. The CDR3 region is CGVERAGGQYEQYF. The CDR3 DNA reads as TGCGGCGTTGAAAGGGCGGGAGGGCAATACGAGCAGTACTTC. The V gene is TRBV29-1, the J gene TRBJ2-7, with 9 bases fitting TRBD2. The CDR3 has 14 residues. CDR1 is SQVTM and CDR2 is ANQGSEA in the germline V gene.

The chain joins TRBV7-2 to TRBJ2-7; 12 nucleotides agree with TRBD2. The CDR3 totals 15 residues. Losses at the gene ends were 1 base for V and 7 bases for J; bases not matched to a gene: 5. CDR1 is SGHTA, CDR2 FQGNSA, per germline. The CDR3 DNA is TGTGCCAGCAGCTTAGGTCTAGCGGGGGGGCGTGAGCAGTACTTC. This translates into CASSLGLAGGREQYF. Supplemented by reference TRBV7-2 and TRBJ2-7, the full variable domain reads GAGVSQSPSNKVTEKGKDVELRCDPISGHTALYWYRQSLGQGLEFLIYFQGNSAPDKSGLPSDRFSAERTGGSVSTLTIQRTQQEDSAVYLCASSLGLAGGREQYFGPGTRLTVT.

V usage is TRBV29-1 and J usage is TRBJ2-7, with TRBD1 identical over 10 bases. The CDR3 runs 14 residues. J lost 1 base, V lost 3 bases, and 3 bases had no gene match. CDR1 and CDR2 from the germline V gene are SQVTM and ANQGSEA. The CDR3 DNA sequence: TGCAGCGTTGAGGCGGACAGGGGGTCCTACGAGCAGTACTTC. Its translation: CSVEADRGSYEQYF.

The chain combines TRBV19 with TRBJ1-5; tentatively, D is TRBD1 (6 bases). The CDR3 sequence is 13 residues long. The germline gives CDR1 LNHDA, CDR2 SQIVND (reference sequence). V lost 7 bases and J 7 bases, leaving 14 bases between the germline ends. The CDR3 sequence: CASTPDSYQPQHF. The CDR3 nucleotides read TGTGCCAGTACCCCGGACAGTTACCAGCCCCAGCATTTT. Drawing the rest from reference TRBV19 and TRBJ1-5, the complete variable domain is DGGITQSPKYLFRKEGQNVTLSCEQNLNHDAMYWYRQDPGQGLRLIYYSQIVNDFQKGDIAEGYSVSREKKESFPLTVTSAQKNPTAFYLCASTPDSYQPQHFGDGTRLSIL.

V usage is TRBV27 and J usage is TRBJ2-1; possible D gene TRBD1, 6 bases. The germline V gene encodes CDR1 MNHEY and CDR2 SMNVEV (reference sequence). The CDR3 is 12 amino acids. Trimming removed 7 bases from V and 2 bases from J, with 6 bases in between. The CDR3 protein is CASTGAYNEQFF. Here the CDR3 DNA reads TGTGCCAGCACAGGGGCCTACAATGAGCAGTTCTTC.

This chain joins TRBV7-6 and TRBJ2-1; TRBD1 agrees at 9 bases. Per the germline V gene, CDR1 is SGHVS and CDR2 is FNYEAQ. The CDR3 has 17 amino acids. V was clipped by 5 bases and J by 0 bases; unmatched bases: 8. The CDR3 loop reads CASSPHTGGGSYNEQFF. DNA for the CDR3: TGTGCCAGCAGCCCGCATACAGGGGGCGGCTCCTACAATGAGCAGTTCTTC. Variable domain in full (rest from reference TRBV7-6 and TRBJ2-1): GAGVSQSPRYKVTKRGQDVALRCDPISGHVSLYWYRQALGQGPEFLTYFNYEAQQDKSGLPNDRFSAERPEGSISTLTIQRTEQRDSAMYRCASSPHTGGGSYNEQFFGPGTRLTVL.

The V call is TRBV5-5, the J call TRBJ2-5; TRBD1 matches 12 bases. The closer fit of TRBJ2-7 to the DNA end suggests the J call may be wrong. CDR1 and CDR2 (germline): SGHKS, YYEKEE (reference sequence). This CDR3 spans 14 amino acids. CDR3 loop: CASRPGTGGDEQYF. The CDR3 DNA is TGTGCCAGCAGGCCCGGGACAGGGGGCGACGAGCAGTACTTC.

In this sample, this clone is medium-sized. V usage is TRBV9 and J usage is TRBJ1-4, with 7 bases lining up with TRBD1. V shed 7 bases, J shed 6 bases, and the junction held 3 bases outside the gene matches. This CDR3 spans 12 amino acids. Germline lookup yields CDR1 SGDLS and CDR2 YYNGEE. CDR3 in amino acids: CASGGTDEKLFF. CDR3 bases: TGTGCCAGCGGAGGGACAGATGAAAAACTGTTTTTT.